The clone carrying this T cell receptor beta chain was picked up a small number of times. Antigen unknown. The data derive from a study of sequential checkpoint blockade in melanoma. As for the study in general: Maintenance nivolumab came after either treatment sequence. Approximately 20 patients had tumor biopsies before treatment and at week 13. Regarding the study as a whole: Pretreatment TIL clonality tracked with response in the nivolumab-first arm.

Assay: immunoSEQ multiplex PCR; the TCRdb copy retains only in-frame clones and omits some. The sample has some 7,000 clones; around 22% are singletons. Described treatment: randomized to nivolumab then ipilimumab (arm A) or the reverse (arm B). Here the sequenced sample was tumor tissue (inferred from file names), taken from a patient given nivolumab and ipilimumab in sequence. The receptor was derived from a human donor with melanoma.

CDR3 bases: TGTGCCATCAGAACAGGGGCCATGAACACTGAAGCTTTCTTT. It yields the protein CAIRTGAMNTEAFF. This chain links TRBV6-8 with TRBJ1-1; 7 bases map to TRBD1. Germline V CDR1 and CDR2: MNHGY, SAAAGT. With V trimmed by 10 bases and J by 0 bases, 8 bases remained unmatched. The CDR3 is 14 amino acids.